Listed below are T cell receptor beta chains from one sample, sequenced in a study of blood T cell repertoires in COVID-19. Here immunoSEQ multiplex PCR was the method, and the copy in TCRdb shows in-frame clones only, minus some. The sample shows under 250,000 clones, 88% of them seen only once. Sequenced input: peripheral blood. These receptors all come from a woman aged 25 to 39 with COVID-19, enrolled during active disease. Each CDR3 is given with its conserved first and last residue. D genes are given only for firm matches. Only part of the rows carry a size: once, few, many, or a class if the clone is expanded.

>TRBV11-2|-|TRBJ2-7|-
CASSLEVGGTYDEQYF
TGTGCCAGCAGCTTAGAAGTCGGTGGGACTTACGACGAGCAGTACTTC
>TRBV18|-|TRBJ1-1|-
CASSPQGMNTEAFF
TGTGCCAGCTCACCCCAGGGGATGAACACTGAAGCTTTCTTT
>TRBV2|once|TRBJ1-2|TRBD1
CASSEAHLGTGGPYTF
TGTGCCAGCAGTGAAGCGCATCTTGGGACAGGGGGACCCTACACCTTC
>TRBV19|-|TRBJ2-3|-
CASSPRQEDTQYF
TGTGCCAGTAGTCCCCGACAGGAGGATACGCAGTATTTT
>TRBV5-4|-|TRBJ2-5|-
CASSLDLYQETQYF
TGTGCCAGCAGCTTGGATCTCTACCAAGAGACCCAGTACTTC
>TRBV7-2|-|TRBJ1-2|-
CASSQTSWERWNGYTF
TGTGCCAGCAGCCAAACGAGTTGGGAGCGTTGGAATGGCTACACCTTC
>TRBV7-2|-|TRBJ2-7|TRBD2
CASSLRTSGVASEQYF
TGTGCCAGCAGCCTCAGGACTAGCGGGGTGGCTAGTGAGCAGTACTTC
>TRBV10-3|-|TRBJ2-3|TRBD2
CAISLPRTSGRAVTDTQYF
TGTGCCATCAGCCTCCCGAGGACTAGCGGGAGGGCCGTGACAGATACGCAGTATTTT
>TRBV18|-|TRBJ2-3|TRBD1
CASSRGQGAGDTQYF
TGTGCCAGCTCACGAGGACAGGGGGCCGGTGATACGCAGTATTTT
>TRBV6-1|once|TRBJ2-3|-
CASSEAFRSGDLTDTQYF
TGTGCCAGCAGTGAAGCTTTCCGATCGGGGGACCTCACAGATACGCAGTATTTT
>TRBV6-5|-|TRBJ1-3|-
CASRSGDSGNTIYF
TGTGCCAGCAGATCAGGGGACTCTGGAAACACCATATATTTT
>TRBV18|-|TRBJ2-5|-
CASSPSTGESGYF
TGTGCCAGCTCACCATCGACAGGCGAATCTGGGTACTTC
>TRBV4-1|-|TRBJ1-2|-
CASSQGGGGGYGYTF
TGCGCCAGCAGCCAAGGAGGAGGGGGGGGCTATGGCTACACCTTC
>TRBV5-1|-|TRBJ2-6|-
CASSVTVVVSGANVLTF
TGCGCCAGCAGCGTGACTGTTGTCGTCTCTGGGGCCAACGTCCTGACTTTC
>TRBV7-2|-|TRBJ1-1|-
CASRPTGGANTEAFF
TGTGCCAGCAGACCCACCGGTGGGGCTAACACTGAAGCTTTCTTT
>TRBV4-2|-|TRBJ2-7|TRBD1
CASSLTGGELYEQYF
TGTGCCAGCAGCCTAACAGGGGGCGAGTTGTACGAGCAGTACTTC
>TRBV3-1/TRBV3-2|once|TRBJ1-6|TRBD1
CASSLLTGENSPLHF
TGTGCCAGCAGCCTTTTAACAGGGGAGAATTCACCCCTCCACTTT
>TRBV28|-|TRBJ2-7|-
CASSSPQGSSYEQYF
TGTGCCAGCAGTTCCCCCCAGGGGAGCTCCTACGAGCAGTACTTC
>TRBV6-1|-|TRBJ1-1|TRBD1
CASSTTGTEYTEAFF
TGTGCCAGCAGTACTACCGGGACAGAGTACACTGAAGCTTTCTTT
>TRBV7-9|-|TRBJ2-3|-
CASSRKTDTQYF
TGTGCCAGCAGTCGTAAAACAGATACGCAGTATTTT
>TRBV28|-|TRBJ2-7|TRBD1
CASSLDRTGPYEQYF
TGTGCCAGCAGTTTGGACAGGACAGGGCCCTACGAGCAGTACTTC
>TRBV6-5|-|TRBJ2-3|TRBD2
CASCTSGASTDTQYF
TGTGCCAGCTGCACAAGCGGGGCTAGCACAGATACGCAGTATTTT
>TRBV27|-|TRBJ2-1|TRBD1
CASSLSTGVNEQFF
TGTGCCAGCAGTTTATCGACAGGGGTCAATGAGCAGTTCTTC
>TRBV5-1|once|TRBJ2-7|TRBD1
CASRRTGETYEQYF
TGCGCCAGCAGACGGACAGGGGAGACCTACGAGCAGTACTTC
>TRBV30|once|TRBJ1-2|TRBD1
CAWNRQGNYGYTF
TGTGCCTGGAACCGACAGGGGAACTATGGCTACACCTTC
>TRBV24-1|once|TRBJ1-4|-
CATRGDNEKLFF
TGTGCCACGCGGGGGGATAATGAAAAACTGTTTTTT
>TRBV30|-|TRBJ1-5|TRBD1
CAWDQGGGNQPQHF
TGTGCCTGGGACCAGGGGGGCGGCAATCAGCCCCAGCATTTT
>TRBV24-1|once|TRBJ2-3|-
CATSLPGDTQYF
TGTGCCACCAGTCTACCGGGGGATACGCAGTATTTT
>TRBV20-1|few|TRBJ2-7|-
CSASSQFSYEQYF
TGCAGTGCTAGTTCTCAGTTCTCCTACGAGCAGTACTTC
>TRBV19|-|TRBJ1-1|TRBD1
CASSASGGLNTEAFF
TGTGCCAGTAGTGCCTCAGGGGGCTTGAACACTGAAGCTTTCTTT
>TRBV3-1/TRBV3-2|-|TRBJ1-5|-
CASSQGRDTSNQPQHF
TGTGCCAGCAGCCAAGGCCGGGACACCAGCAATCAGCCCCAGCATTTT
>TRBV7-2|-|TRBJ2-2|TRBD1
CASSFIGDSLFTGELFF
TGTGCCAGCAGCTTTATAGGGGACAGCCTTTTCACCGGGGAGCTGTTTTTT
>TRBV6-6|-|TRBJ2-2|TRBD2
CASSSGLASTGELFF
TGTGCCAGCAGTTCAGGACTAGCGAGCACCGGGGAGCTGTTTTTT
>TRBV6-2/TRBV6-3|-|TRBJ2-5|TRBD2
CASSYGLAGGETQYF
TGTGCCAGCAGTTACGGACTAGCGGGAGGAGAGACCCAGTACTTC